This T cell receptor (beta chain) was sequenced for a study of blood T cell repertoires in COVID-19 (TCRdb year 2020). Study-level background: The collaborator samples originated in the United States, Italy and Spain and spanned the acute and convalescent phases of COVID-19. The material from the prospective study consisted of cDNA or gDNA derived from T cells, B-cell-depleted T cells, or PBMCs. The dataset comprised deeply sampled blood TCRbeta repertoires from subjects exposed to, actively infected with, or recovered from COVID-19. The repertoires were made available in a free public database intended to serve as a resource for research on the immune response to SARS-CoV-2. The samples were drawn from the first 160 participants of the ongoing ImmuneRACE study and from 1,254 subjects provided by 6 global collaborators. The sample metadata nearly always contained a de-identified subject ID, COVID-19 status, age in years and sex. HLA class I and class II types, where available, came from metadata supplied by the sample provider rather than from assay-based typing.

The junction carries 10 bases between V and J, which are trimmed by 4 bases and 0 bases respectively. The CDR3 covers 15 residues, taking in both the cysteine and the phenylalanine. CDR3 DNA only is kept here, 45 bases in frame from base 1. Based on the germline V gene, the CDR1 and CDR2 sequences are MDHEN and SYDVKM. Whole blood was collected in K2EDTA tubes by collaborating institutions according to the institutions' own protocols. For TCRbeta analysis, collaborators shipped samples as frozen whole blood, isolated PBMCs, or DNA extracted from either of those sample types. As for this clone: The specificity of this receptor is unknown. Base qualities are missing; no much larger clone stands one base away.

Beyond this particular receptor, the publication reports: How much clinical and demographic metadata was included differed by source and by participant, and the metadata was provided uncurated.

TCRbeta CDR3 regions were amplified from genomic DNA by means of the immunoSEQ Assay, a bias-controlled multiplex PCR. Per the source publication's procedure: The number of nucleated cells in each sample was estimated by amplification of reference gene primers within the assay. To quantify the absolute abundance of each unique TCRbeta CDR3 rearrangement, sequence reads were collapsed and filtered. For each sample, productive Simpson clonality was calculated as the square root of Simpson's diversity index over productive rearrangements. As stored in TCRdb, this immuneACCESS dataset retains in-frame rearrangements with V and J assigned. A fraction of the clones does not appear; measured against another copy, unresolved V genes explain less than half of the discrepancy, and the remainder lacks a known reason. From that table come the V and J calls and clone size; the DNA was used to work out D and trimming. This sample lists about 140,000 clones; approximately 80% were detected once. The ten largest clones add up to 1.9% of the sample.

Sequencing was performed on peripheral blood. Recombination joined TRBV28 with TRBJ1-5; D gene: possibly TRBD1, on 5 matching bases. The TCR was taken from a woman aged 55-70 years with acute or convalescent COVID-19. The nucleotide sequence is given as TGTGCCAGCAGTTCCGACAGACATAGCAATCAGCCCCAGCATTTT. This sequence encodes CASSSDRHSNQPQHF.